These 5 T cell receptor beta chains originate from one sample sequenced in a study of blood T cells in healthy people across ages (dated by TCRdb to between 2014 and 2017). The library relied on 5' RACE. The instrument was an Illumina HiSeq 2500. A second roughly 7 to 11 cycle PCR used a sample-barcoded 5' primer and a J-beta primer mix. TCRdb trimmed public reads at Q25 via fastp, called clones via MiXCR and kept in-frame beta chains. All rows with the same CDR3 protein become a single entry with the most common DNA and genes. Recorded for this sample are a few hundred thousand distinct CDR3 sequences; 45% to 60% of them occurred a single time. The ten largest clones capture 45% to 60% of the sample. The sample taken for sequencing was blood. These TCRs come from a man in his sixties in good health.

The gene calls are TRBV4-3 and TRBJ2-5, with D possibly TRBD2 on 5 matching bases. The tail of the sequence fits TRBJ2-7 better, so the J call may be wrong. The CDR3 sequence is 15 residues long. CDR1 and CDR2 (germline): LGHNA, YSLEER. CDR3 amino acids: CASSQEFAGKYEQYF. The CDR3 region has the DNA TGCGCCAGCAGCCAGGAGTTCGCGGGTAAATACGAGCAGTACTTC.

This clonotype has a handful of counts. The chain recombines TRBV4-1 with TRBJ1-6; possible D gene TRBD1, 6 bases. The CDR3 covers 19 residues. The germline V and J ends were trimmed by 0 bases and 6 bases, with 21 bases remaining between them. Per the germline V gene, CDR1 is MGHRA and CDR2 is YSYEKL. This chain's CDR3 is CASSQDQSLGARINSPLHF. The CDR3 nucleotides read TGCGCCAGCAGCCAAGATCAATCGTTGGGGGCACGGATTAATTCACCCCTCCACTTT.

This chain connects TRBV24-1 to TRBJ2-7; possibly TRBD1 for D (6 bases). The CDR3 sequence is 12 residues long. V was cut by 10 bases and J by 2 bases, with 11 bases left in between. The germline V gene encodes CDR1 KGHDR and CDR2 SFDVKD. The DNA for the CDR3 is TGTGCCACTCCGGACAGCCCCTACGAGCAGTACTTC. This gives the protein CATPDSPYEQYF.

This clonotype has only one observation. The junction departs from the called germline gene at one end, perhaps through a read error. V usage is TRBV5-1 and J usage is TRBJ2-1; D may be TRBD1 or TRBD2 (5 bases each). The J call may not be correct, given that the DNA end is closer to TRBJ2-7. This CDR3 is 13 amino acids long. Germline V lookup: CDR1 SGHRS, CDR2 YFSETQ. The CDR3 is CTSYRDVYNEQYF. The CDR3 DNA reads TGCACCAGCTACCGGGACGTATACAATGAGCAGTACTTC.

J is TRBJ2-5 and V is TRBV15; 7 bases fit TRBD2. Unmatched junction bases numbered 1, after V lost 0 bases and J lost 3 bases. From germline, CDR1 is LNHNV and CDR2 YYDKDF (reference sequence). The CDR3 loop spans 14 amino acids. The CDR3 here is CATSRDRGEETQYF. In DNA, the CDR3 is TGTGCCACCAGCAGAGATCGGGGGGAAGAGACCCAGTACTTC.